These T cell receptor beta chains were read from a single sample in a study of blood T cells in healthy people across ages. TCRdb recomputed calls from the 5' RACE reads with MiXCR, one row per CDR3 protein. The table records about 720,000 distinct CDR3 sequences, about 24% of them present only once. The material sequenced was blood. Receptors were obtained from a man aged 65 to 85 in good health. Both conserved end residues are part of each CDR3. A D gene is named only where the DNA matches it firmly. A row's size may be missing; if present it is once, few, many or a size class.

clone size,J gene,V gene,D gene,CDR3 DNA,CDR3 protein
few,TRBJ2-1,TRBV20-1,TRBD2,TGCAGTGCTAGAGATCCATGGACTAGCGGGAGTAATGAGCAGTTCTTC,CSARDPWTSGSNEQFF
few,TRBJ2-1,TRBV6-5,NA,TGTGCCAGCAGTCGGGGTGGGGCTCGCAATGAGCAGTTCTTC,CASSRGGARNEQFF
few,TRBJ2-7,TRBV6-1,TRBD1,TGTGCCAGCAGCCCAAGAGAACGGACAGGGCGACCCTACGAGCAGTACTTC,CASSPRERTGRPYEQYF
NA,TRBJ2-3,TRBV10-2,NA,TGCGCCAGCAGTTCCGAATTGGGCCTGCCCCAGTATTTT,CASSSELGLPQYF
NA,TRBJ2-7,TRBV7-9,NA,TGTGCCAGCAGCTCCCCCAACGAGTGGCCTTTTACGCCAACCTCCGACGAGCAGTACTTC,CASSSPNEWPFTPTSDEQYF
once,TRBJ2-5,TRBV6-2/TRBV6-3,TRBD1,TGTGCCAGCAGTCGCCATCACCAGACAGGGGGCGAAGAGACCCAGTACTTC,CASSRHHQTGGEETQYF
NA,TRBJ1-1,TRBV10-1,NA,TGCGCCAGCAGTGAGCCGGGACATGCTACTGAAGCTTTCTTT,CASSEPGHATEAFF
NA,TRBJ2-7,TRBV10-3,NA,TGTGCCATCAGTGGTACGGACAGCTCCTACGAGCAGTACTTC,CAISGTDSSYEQYF
few,TRBJ1-6,TRBV3-1,TRBD1,TGTGCCAGCAGCCAAGATCGTTGGGACAGGGGGGTCTCACCCCTCCACTTT,CASSQDRWDRGVSPLHF
NA,TRBJ1-2,TRBV25-1,TRBD1,TGTGCCAGCAGTGATACCGGGACAGGGGTTGTCTATGGCTACACCTTC,CASSDTGTGVVYGYTF
NA,TRBJ2-3,TRBV14,TRBD2,TGTGCCAGCAGCACCGGGACTAGCGTCACAGATACGCAGTATTTT,CASSTGTSVTDTQYF
few,TRBJ2-7,TRBV29-1,NA,TGCAGCGGGGGAGAAGGGGAATCCTACGAGCAGTACTTC,CSGGEGESYEQYF
NA,TRBJ2-1,TRBV6-1,TRBD2,TGTGCCAGCAGTAACATTGGGCTAGCGGCGGTTGAGCAGTTCTTC,CASSNIGLAAVEQFF
NA,TRBJ2-1,TRBV11-2,TRBD1,TGTGCCAGCAGCCCCAGGGGGACGCAGGTAGATGAGCAGTTCTTC,CASSPRGTQVDEQFF
few,TRBJ2-4,TRBV29-1,TRBD1,TGCAGCGTCCAGACAGGGATGATCGCCAAAAACATTCAGTACTTC,CSVQTGMIAKNIQYF
NA,TRBJ1-4,TRBV7-9,NA,TGTGCCAGCAGCCAACGCGGGCCAAACGATGAAAAACTGTTTTTT,CASSQRGPNDEKLFF
few,TRBJ2-3,TRBV4-1,NA,TGCGCCAGCAGCCAAGATCAGGGCCGCCGCACAGATACGCAGTATTTT,CASSQDQGRRTDTQYF
NA,TRBJ1-2,TRBV20-1,NA,TGCAGTGCTAGTAGGGACGGGGCTAACTATGGCTACACCTTC,CSASRDGANYGYTF
few,TRBJ1-4,TRBV20-1,NA,TGCAGTGCTAGAGATCTAATGGTTAATGAAAAACTGTTTTTT,CSARDLMVNEKLFF
NA,TRBJ1-2,TRBV12-5,NA,TGTGCTAGTGGGCAAGGACCATCAGACTGTGGCTACACCTTC,CASGQGPSDCGYTF
NA,TRBJ2-5,TRBV20-1,NA,TGCAGTGCTAGAGCCCGGGGAGGGACCCAGTACTTC,CSARARGGTQYF
few,TRBJ2-5,TRBV27,NA,TGTGCCAGCAGCCGCCAGGGGCTTCTGGGGGAGACCCAGTACTTC,CASSRQGLLGETQYF
few,TRBJ1-3,TRBV12-3/TRBV12-4,NA,TGTGCCAGCAGTCCCCAAACAGGAAACACCATATATTTT,CASSPQTGNTIYF
NA,TRBJ2-1,TRBV14,TRBD1,TGTGCCAGCAACCAAGTGTTGGGACAGGGGAAGGAGCAGTTCTTC,CASNQVLGQGKEQFF
NA,TRBJ2-1,TRBV6-4,NA,TGTGCCAGCAGTGACAGATGGGACAATGAGCAGTTCTTC,CASSDRWDNEQFF
few,TRBJ1-5,TRBV3-1,TRBD1,TGTGCCAGCAGTATACAGGGGGCCGGTCAGCCCCAGCATTTT,CASSIQGAGQPQHF
many,TRBJ1-1,TRBV12-3/TRBV12-4,NA,TGTGCCAGCAGTTTCAGTCAGTTTGAAGCTTTCTTT,CASSFSQFEAFF